This TCR beta chain was identified during a study of CD8+CD57+ T cells in acquired aplastic anemia. Overall study: Recorded DNA amounts for sorted CD4+ and CD8+ cells had an average of approximately 3 ug.

On this clonotype: Its specificity is unknown.

An expansion of CD8+CD57+ cells by flow cytometry had been shown in patients chosen for sequencing. Each patient carried a diagnosis of severe acquired aplastic anemia. The blood sampling took place in patients who had so far received no therapy. Findings of the study overall: Patients shared 25 to 35 CD8+ CDR3 sequences with controls.

TCR beta VDJ combinations and CDR3 sequences were profiled from genomic DNA. Each CDR3 protein is one row after TCRdb ran MiXCR on the reads. The repertoire holds approximately 130,000 distinct CDR3 sequences, with roughly 40% as singletons. V lost 0 bases, J lost 2 bases, and 12 bases lay in between. The germline V gene encodes CDR1 SGHNT and CDR2 YYREEE (reference sequence). The CDR3 runs 16 residues. The TCR originated in a human donor with aplastic anemia. Material: sorted CD4+, CD8+, or CD8+CD57+ T cells (not recorded which) from PBMCs. This chain uses TRBV5-4 with TRBJ1-3; TRBD1 is a possible D gene (5 bases). CDR3 sequence (DNA): TGTGCCAGCAGCTTGGGGGCTACAGGCGCTGGAAACACCATATATTTT. Protein sequence: CASSLGATGAGNTIYF. Using reference TRBV5-4 and TRBJ1-3 for the parts outside the CDR3, the full variable domain is ETGVTQSPTHLIKTRGQQVTLRCSSQSGHNTVSWYQQALGQGPQFIFQYYREEENGRGNFPPRFSGLQFPNYSSELNVNALELDDSALYLCASSLGATGAGNTIYFGEGSWLTVV.